The 21 T cell receptor beta chains below come from one sample, sequenced in a study of cytomegalovirus exposure and HLA in healthy donors. PCR was performed using 60 Vbeta and 13 Jbeta primers. Repertoires were generated with immunoSEQ multiplex PCR, while TCRdb's copy carries only in-frame clones and drops some. This sample has under 250,000 clones, with about 85% found just once. The specimen sequenced was PBMCs. All receptors come from a girl aged 2-10 years in good health and CMV-seronegative.

In its sample, this clone was seen a few times. CDR3 region: CSVETELYEQYF. CDR3 in DNA: TGCAGCGTTGAAACTGAACTCTACGAGCAGTACTTC. The chain couples TRBV29-1 to TRBJ2-7; no clear D. Germline V gene lookup returns CDR1 SQVTM and CDR2 ANQGSEA. The CDR3 is made up of 12 amino acids. The V gene lost 2 bases and the J gene lost 3 bases, with 8 bases spanning the gap.

This clone was seen just once. The gene calls are TRBV2 and TRBJ2-5; 8 bases agree with TRBD2. The J call may be incorrect, as the DNA end agrees better with TRBJ2-7. From germline, CDR1 is SNHLY and CDR2 FYNNEI. The CDR3 loop spans 14 amino acids. The CDR3 reads CASSDIAGRYEQYF. The CDR3, as DNA: TGTGCCAGCAGTGATATAGCGGGGCGTTACGAGCAGTACTTC.

The chain links TRBV6-5 to TRBJ1-1, with a weak D call TRBD1 (6 bases). The V and J ends lost 0 bases and 1 base respectively, with 9 bases between them. The CDR3 consists of 15 residues. Germline lookup yields CDR1 MNHEY and CDR2 SVGAGI. CDR3 bases: TGTGCCAGCAGTTACTCAGACAGGAGGAACACTGAAGCTTTCTTT. Translation: CASSYSDRRNTEAFF.

The table lists this clone with a count of one. The V and J genes are TRBV6-5 and TRBJ1-6, with D possibly matching TRBD1 (5 bases). Per germline, CDR1 MNHEY and CDR2 SVGAGI. CDR3 length equals 13 residues. V was cut by 2 bases and J by 10 bases, with 9 bases left in between. CDR3 bases: TGTGCCAGCAGTTACAGCCAGGGATCACCCCTCCACTTT. The encoded protein is CASSYSQGSPLHF.

This clone showed up just once. The CDR3 sequence is CASSVWTSRLFF. CDR3 in DNA: TGTGCCAGCAGCGTTTGGACTAGCAGGCTGTTTTTT. The chain has TRBV13 and TRBJ2-2; 8 bases fit TRBD2. CDR3 length: 12 residues. The junction had 6 bases not matched to a gene; V was cut back by 5 bases and J by 13 bases. Germline CDR1 PRHDT, CDR2 FYEKMQ (reference sequence).

The CDR3 nucleotides are TGTGCCAGCAGTGCCCATCAGGGTGGGGCCACTGAAGCTTTCTTT. Translated, it gives CASSAHQGGATEAFF. The V call is TRBV28, the J call TRBJ1-1; tentative D call: TRBD1 (5 bases). CDR3 length: 15 amino acids. V gave up 5 bases and J gave up 4 bases, with 17 bases separating them. Per germline, CDR1 MDHEN and CDR2 SYDVKM. Variable domain in full (rest from reference TRBV28 and TRBJ1-1): DVKVTQSSRYLVKRTGEKVFLECVQDMDHENMFWYRQDPGLGLRLIYFSYDVKMKEKGDIPEGYSVSREKKERFSLILESASTNQTSMYLCASSAHQGGATEAFFGQGTRLTVV.

The rearrangement uses TRBV5-1 and TRBJ2-1; 11 bases map to TRBD1. Per the germline V gene, CDR1 is SGHRS and CDR2 is YFSETQ. V lost 0 bases to trimming and J lost 5 bases; unmatched junction nucleotides: 10. The CDR3 spans 18 residues. The CDR3 loop is CASSLVRDRGDWDNEQFF. CDR3 nucleotides: TGCGCCAGCAGCTTGGTTAGGGACAGGGGGGATTGGGACAATGAGCAGTTCTTC.

The gene calls are TRBV7-6 and TRBJ2-7, with D unclear. The germline CDR1 and CDR2 sequences are SGHVS and FNYEAQ. The CDR3 runs to 13 residues. Trimming pared 5 bases from V and 2 bases from J, leaving 10 bases between. CDR3 residues: CASSMAGPYEQYF. Here the CDR3 DNA reads TGTGCCAGCAGCATGGCTGGCCCCTACGAGCAGTACTTC.

This clone was seen once. The gene calls are TRBV27 and TRBJ2-7, with TRBD2 identical over 9 bases. This CDR3 region has 14 residues. Trimming cost V 5 bases and J 7 bases; bases outside gene matches: 9. CDR1 and CDR2 (germline): MNHEY, SMNVEV (reference sequence). The CDR3: CASSISTSGREQYF. CDR3 nucleotides: TGTGCCAGCAGTATCTCAACTAGCGGGCGGGAGCAGTACTTC.

The chain is built from TRBV6-1 and TRBJ1-2; 8 bases agree with TRBD1. Germline values: CDR1 MNHNS, CDR2 SASEGT. CDR3 size: 13 residues. The junction had 8 bases not matched to a gene; V was cut back by 8 bases and J by 6 bases. CDR3 in DNA: TGTGCCAGCCTCAGGGGGCGATTTGATGGCTACACCTTC. It specifies CASLRGRFDGYTF.

The CDR3 region has the DNA TGTGCCAGCAGTTTAATAGGGGCTGGTGAAAAACTGTTTTTT. Translation gives CASSLIGAGEKLFF. This chain uses TRBV27 with TRBJ1-4; weak D call: TRBD1 (5 bases). Trimming removed 2 bases from V and 7 bases from J, with 11 bases in between. Looked up from germline, CDR1 is MNHEY and CDR2 is SMNVEV (reference sequence). The CDR3 runs to 14 residues.

The chain carries TRBV14 and TRBJ2-3, with TRBD2 identical over 10 bases. Looked up from germline, CDR1 is SGHDN and CDR2 is FVKESK. After removal of 4 bases from V and 2 bases from J, the junction contained 3 bases not matched to a gene. The CDR3 runs 15 residues. CDR3 sequence (DNA): TGTGCCAGCAGCCTTACTAGCGGGACCACAGATACGCAGTATTTT. Its translation is CASSLTSGTTDTQYF.

A word on this clone: At one end the junction does not follow the germline gene, possibly because of a read error. The gene calls are TRBV9 and TRBJ1-6, with D maybe TRBD1 (5 bases). In germline, CDR1 is SGDLS, CDR2 YYNGEE. The CDR3 runs to 10 residues. The CDR3 region has the DNA TGTGCCAGCAGCGTAGGGTCCGGGGGCTTT. Protein sequence: CASSVGSGGF.

The chain uses TRBV5-8 and TRBJ2-7, with 11 bases aligning to TRBD2. V lost 6 bases to trimming and J lost 3 bases; unmatched junction nucleotides: 8. The germline CDR1 and CDR2 sequences are SGHTS and YDEGEE. The CDR3 sequence is 15 residues long. The CDR3 DNA sequence: TGTGCCAGCACCCCCCTAGCGGGGGGTCTCTACGAGCAGTACTTC. Translation: CASTPLAGGLYEQYF.

The CDR3 loop reads CASSPWTGVNYGYTF. CDR3 bases: TGTGCCAGCAGCCCGTGGACAGGCGTTAACTATGGCTACACCTTC. The genes are TRBV11-2 and TRBJ1-2, with 7 bases aligning to TRBD1. V lost 5 bases, J lost 1 base, and 7 bases stayed unmatched. Germline CDR1 SGHAT, CDR2 FQNNGV. CDR3 length: 15 amino acids.

This clone has just a few counts. The chain links TRBV9 to TRBJ2-3, with 8 positions matching TRBD1. The length of the CDR3 is 14 residues. After removal of 2 bases from V and 2 bases from J, the junction contained 1 base not matched to a gene. Germline loops: CDR1 SGDLS, CDR2 YYNGEE. The DNA of the CDR3 is TGTGCCAGCAGCGTGGACAGGGCCACAGATACGCAGTATTTT. It encodes CASSVDRATDTQYF.

This chain connects TRBV6-6 to TRBJ2-1, with 12 bases aligning to TRBD2. The germline V gene has CDR1 MNHNY and CDR2 SVGAGI (reference sequence). The CDR3 consists of 14 residues. In DNA form, the CDR3 reads TGTGTTTGTTCCACAGGACTAGCGGGGAGTGAGCAGTTCTTC. This codes for CVCSTGLAGSEQFF.

The rearrangement links TRBV5-6 to TRBJ1-2; D is perhaps TRBD1 (5 bases). CDR1 and CDR2 (germline): SGHDT, YYEEEE. The CDR3 has 14 amino acids. Trimming stripped 4 bases from V and 7 bases from J, with 17 bases between. Here the CDR3 DNA reads TGTGCCAGCAGCGACCCGCGGAGGGACGGTGGCTACACCTTC. It encodes CASSDPRRDGGYTF. The whole variable domain, filled in from reference TRBV5-6 and TRBJ1-2, reads DAGVTQSPTHLIKTRGQQVTLRCSPKSGHDTVSWYQQALGQGPQFIFQYYEEEERQRGNFPDRFSGHQFPNYSSELNVNALLLGDSALYLCASSDPRRDGGYTFGSGTRLTVV.

The rearrangement links TRBV7-3 to TRBJ2-3, with 8 bases aligning to TRBD2. The V and J ends lost 4 bases and 6 bases, in that order; junction bases with no gene match: 9. The germline V gene encodes CDR1 SGHTA and CDR2 FQGTGA. The CDR3 spans 15 residues. CDR3 loop: CASSSGAGVPDTQYF. The CDR3 DNA sequence: TGTGCCAGCAGCTCTGGAGCGGGGGTCCCGGATACGCAGTATTTT.

The rearrangement links TRBV6-4 to TRBJ1-4; D possibly corresponds to TRBD1 (6 bases). With 5 bases removed from V and 3 bases from J, the gap between germline ends came to 13 bases. This CDR3 comprises 15 residues. Germline lookup yields CDR1 MRHNA and CDR2 SNTAGT. CDR3 protein: CASSNRVGANEKLFF. CDR3 DNA: TGTGCCAGCAGTAACAGGGTTGGGGCTAATGAAAAACTGTTTTTT.

The chain recombines TRBV7-9 with TRBJ2-1; 10 nucleotides line up with TRBD2. The CDR3 sequence is 16 residues long. Germline-derived CDR1 and CDR2 are SEHNR and FQNEAQ (reference sequence). The V and J ends lost 3 bases and 0 bases, in that order; junction bases with no gene match: 2. The CDR3, as DNA: TGTGCCAGCAGCTTGGAGCGGGAGGGCTCCTACAATGAGCAGTTCTTC. It encodes CASSLEREGSYNEQFF.